This T cell receptor (beta chain) was recovered during a study of regulatory T cells in long-lasting Graves disease. After removal of 5 bases from V and 4 bases from J, the junction contained 8 bases not matched to a gene. The CDR3 totals 15 residues. Germline lookup yields CDR1 MNHEY and CDR2 SMNVEV (reference sequence). Combining iRepertoire HTBI primers with Arm-PCR of CDR3 regions, the authors built TCR beta libraries. In TCRdb, the multiplex PCR reads were re-called with MiXCR into one record per CDR3 protein. The sample contains some 440,000 distinct CDR3 sequences, 20% of which appear only once. Time point denoted: persistent/refractory GD, antithyroid drugs over 5 years with positive TRAb. PBMCs provided the RNA from which the TCR library was made.

This TCR was sampled from a female donor with Graves disease. The input for sequencing was peripheral blood mononuclear cells (PBMCs), taken when the disease was refractory, from a patient treated with antithyroid drugs. V usage is TRBV27 and J usage is TRBJ2-1; 7 nucleotides match TRBD2. The CDR3 nucleotides are TGTGCCAGCAGTCCCCGACTAGCAGGATACAATGAGCAGTTCTTC. Its translation is CASSPRLAGYNEQFF.